This T cell receptor (beta chain) is drawn from a study of T cells expressing NK-cell markers (dated by TCRdb to about 2020). Looking at the study overall: TCR beta-chain repertoires were profiled in sorted CD3+CD56+NKG2C+, CD3+CD56+NKG2C- and CD3+CD56-NKG2C+ T-cell subsets from eight donors. Libraries were sequenced as 2 x 150 bp reads on Illumina HiSeq 2000/2500, MiSeq or NextSeq. Among the eight sequenced donors, only one was HCMV-seronegative, while the other seven were HCMV-seropositive. The study sequenced eight donors, all healthy volunteers chosen at random: three men and five women.

A commercial ELISA kit detecting HCMV-specific IgG in serum was used to determine HCMV serostatus. Peripheral blood mononuclear cells were isolated from blood by Ficoll density gradient centrifugation. Findings and caveats that apply to the study as a whole: Whether the expanded NKG2C-expressing T cell clones were specific for HCMV antigens remained unclear. In a handful of donors, the dominant CD3+CD56+NKG2C+ clonotypes were among the top 10 CD8+ clonotypes and accounted for about 1.0-7.5% of CD8+ T cells. Those dominant clonotypes were again the most abundant among CD3+CD56-NKG2C+ cells in a few donors, at roughly 28.3-65%.

About this clonotype itself: The target of this receptor is not known.

The sequencer listed for this sample is Illumina HiSeq 2000. TCR beta cDNA libraries were prepared using 5'RACE template switching, which introduced a universal primer site and unique molecular identifiers. cDNA synthesis was primed from the TCR beta constant segment, followed by two successive PCR amplification steps. The original pipeline was this. Reads were demultiplexed and grouped by UMI with MIGEC, and clonotypes were assembled and quantified with MiTCR. Only TCR cDNA sequences supported by at least two reads were kept to exclude erroneous sequences. The tcR package was used for downstream repertoire analysis, with clonotypes matched between fractions based on CDR3 nucleotide sequence plus V segment. VDJmatch was used to annotate antigen specificity against VDJdb, with one amino acid substitution in CDR3 allowed. TCRdb reprocessed the reads, so every CDR3 protein sequence counts as one entry and DNA is not shown. These V and J calls derive from TCRdb rather than the authors' analysis. The table of this sample itemizes 500,000 to 600,000 distinct CDR3 sequences. Clones ranked in the top ten supply roughly 3.5% of the sample.

The CDR3 spans 14 residues, from the cysteine through the phenylalanine. No coding sequence is recorded. What was sequenced was blood T cells: a sorted CD56 or NKG2C T cell subset, CD4+ or CD8+ T cells, or bulk PBMC T cells (not recorded which). The sequence came from a man in his late teens or twenties in good health. Donor details come from another sample of the same person, matched by shared clones. The chain joins TRBV12-3 or TRBV12-4 to TRBJ2-5. The encoded CDR3 is CASGWSLVGETQYF.